In this sample, the clone carrying this T cell receptor (beta chain) turned up a few times. The antigen remains unidentified. The source of the sample is a study of T cell clonality in common variable immunodeficiency. Assay: immunoSEQ multiplex PCR; the TCRdb copy retains only in-frame clones and omits some. The table lists under 40,000 clones, with no singletons. Study-wide results and limits: Fewer deletions and N-nucleotide insertions were reportedly seen in common variable immunodeficiency TCR beta sequences. Compared with controls, CVID subjects had fewer shared TCRbeta clones. Repertoire-complication correlations in CVID were limited by patient heterogeneity.

Sample: peripheral blood mononuclear cells. The sequence was collected from a human donor with common variable immunodeficiency.

CDR3 DNA, as far as it was read: TGTGCCAGCAGCTTAGGGACAGTGAACACTGAA. Translating it yields CASSLGTVNTE. The whole CDR3 sequence reads CASSLGTVNTEAFF. This rearrangement joins TRBV7-9 to TRBJ1-1; weak D call: TRBD1 (6 bases). The read comes to an end 3 residues before the CDR3 does, leaving the germline J gene to fill in the end. The ends were cut back, 1 base at V and 0 bases at J, with 6 bases in the middle. Germline V gene data show CDR1 as SEHNR and CDR2 as FQNEAQ (reference sequence). The CDR3 totals 14 residues.